The 7 T cell receptor beta chains in this list originate from one sample, sequenced in a study of blood T cell repertoires in COVID-19. Clones were sequenced by immunoSEQ multiplex PCR, and TCRdb holds only the in-frame ones, with some missing. Here the sample spans 45,000 to 65,000 clones, around 84% being singletons. The sequenced sample was peripheral blood. Every receptor here comes from a man of 80 years or more with active COVID-19.

V and J are TRBV7-9 and TRBJ2-5; TRBD1 matches at 9 bases. Germline V gene data show CDR1 as SEHNR and CDR2 as FQNEAQ (reference sequence). The length of the CDR3 is 16 residues. Losses at the gene ends were 6 bases for V and 3 bases for J; bases not matched to a gene: 11. CDR3 region: CASRFGQTGGKETQYF. In DNA, the CDR3 is TGTGCCAGCAGATTCGGACAGACAGGGGGAAAAGAGACCCAGTACTTC.

In its sample, this clone was seen once. The V call is TRBV6-5, the J call TRBJ2-5, with 8 bases fitting TRBD1. The V gene's germline CDR1 is MNHEY and CDR2 SVGAGI. The CDR3 has 13 residues. V lost 6 bases to trimming and J lost 5 bases; unmatched junction nucleotides: 5. For the CDR3, the DNA is TGTGCCAGCAGCCAGACAGGGGCCGAGACCCAGTACTTC. It translates to CASSQTGAETQYF.

The chain employs TRBV7-9 and TRBJ1-4; perhaps TRBD1 as D (5 bases). The CDR3 has 12 residues. From germline, CDR1 is SEHNR and CDR2 FQNEAQ (reference sequence). The V end was cut by 4 bases, the J end by 13 bases, with 13 bases between. CDR3 nucleotide sequence: TGTGCCAGCAGCTCACAGGACCGGAGACTGTTTTTT. This gives the protein CASSSQDRRLFF. Based on the CDR3 plus reference TRBV7-9 and TRBJ1-4, the full variable domain is DTGVSQNPRHKITKRGQNVTFRCDPISEHNRLYWYRQTLGQGPEFLTYFQNEAQLEKSRLLSDRFSAERPKGSFSTLEIQRTEQGDSAMYLCASSSQDRRLFFGSGTQLSVL.

V and J are TRBV5-1 and TRBJ2-2, with D possibly being TRBD1 (6 bases). The CDR3 is 14 amino acids. The V gene lost 2 bases and the J gene lost 3 bases, with 8 bases spanning the gap. The germline CDR1 and CDR2 sequences are SGHRS and YFSETQ. The CDR3 protein is CASSFTGYTGELFF. CDR3 coding DNA: TGCGCCAGCAGCTTCACAGGGTACACCGGGGAGCTGTTTTTT. The variable domain in full, with the rest retrieved from reference TRBV5-1 and TRBJ2-2, is KAGVTQTPRYLIKTRGQQVTLSCSPISGHRSVSWYQQTPGQGLQFLFEYFSETQRNKGNFPGRFSGRQFSNSRSEMNVSTLELGDSALYLCASSFTGYTGELFFGEGSRLTVL.

This rearrangement joins TRBV7-9 to TRBJ1-2; 7 bases match TRBD1. Trimming at V came to 5 bases and at J to 2 bases, leaving 5 bases not matched to a gene. Germline CDR1 and CDR2: SEHNR and FQNEAQ (reference sequence). This CDR3 region has 14 residues. The CDR3 spells CASSVGQHNYGYTF. In DNA form, the CDR3 reads TGTGCCAGCAGCGTGGGACAGCACAACTATGGCTACACCTTC. Variable domain in full (rest from reference TRBV7-9 and TRBJ1-2): DTGVSQNPRHKITKRGQNVTFRCDPISEHNRLYWYRQTLGQGPEFLTYFQNEAQLEKSRLLSDRFSAERPKGSFSTLEIQRTEQGDSAMYLCASSVGQHNYGYTFGSGTRLTVV.

The rearrangement links TRBV29-1 to TRBJ1-2; 9 bases line up with TRBD1. The CDR3 sequence is 14 residues long. J lost 5 bases, V lost 6 bases, and 10 bases had no gene match. Germline V CDR1 and CDR2: SQVTM, ANQGSEA. The CDR3: CSVAGTGTGYGYTF. CDR3 nucleotides: TGCAGCGTAGCCGGGACAGGGACTGGTTATGGCTACACCTTC.

This chain connects TRBV18 to TRBJ1-5; D might be TRBD1 (6 bases). The germline gives CDR1 KGHSH, CDR2 LQKENI. Trimming pared 2 bases from V and 5 bases from J, leaving 16 bases between. This CDR3 spans 16 amino acids. The DNA for the CDR3 is TGTGCCAGCTCACCAGTCCTCGGGGGGCTGGATCAGCCCCAGCATTTT. Translating it yields CASSPVLGGLDQPQHF.